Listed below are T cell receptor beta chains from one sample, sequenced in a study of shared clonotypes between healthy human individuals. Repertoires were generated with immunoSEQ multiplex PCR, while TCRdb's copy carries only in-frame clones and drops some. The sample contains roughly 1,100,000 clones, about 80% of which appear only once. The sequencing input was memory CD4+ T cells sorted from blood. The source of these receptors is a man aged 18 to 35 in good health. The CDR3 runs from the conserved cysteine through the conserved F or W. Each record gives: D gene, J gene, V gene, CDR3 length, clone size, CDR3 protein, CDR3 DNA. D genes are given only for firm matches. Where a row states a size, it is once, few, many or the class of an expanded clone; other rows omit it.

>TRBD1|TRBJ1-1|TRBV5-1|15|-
CASSYLQGAGTEAFF
TGCGCCAGCAGCTACCTGCAGGGGGCCGGAACTGAAGCTTTCTTT
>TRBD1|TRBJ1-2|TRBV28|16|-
CASITPGTGSGYGYTF
TGTGCCAGCATCACCCCCGGGACAGGATCGGGGTATGGCTACACCTTC
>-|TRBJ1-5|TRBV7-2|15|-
CASSFSRGALPPQHF
TGTGCCAGCAGCTTTTCTAGGGGCGCGCTTCCGCCCCAGCATTTT
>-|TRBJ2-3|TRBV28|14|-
CASSSQTTTDTQYF
TGTGCCAGCAGTTCTCAGACAACCACAGATACGCAGTATTTT
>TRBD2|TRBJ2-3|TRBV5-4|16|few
CASSFDSGRPTDTQYF
TGTGCCAGCAGCTTCGATAGCGGGCGCCCCACAGATACGCAGTATTTT
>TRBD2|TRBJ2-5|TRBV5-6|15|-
CASSFSGRAEETQYF
TGTGCCAGCAGCTTTAGCGGGAGGGCCGAGGAGACCCAGTACTTC
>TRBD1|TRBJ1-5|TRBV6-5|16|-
CASSLGQGGGNQPQHF
TGTGCCAGCAGTTTGGGACAGGGGGGCGGCAATCAGCCCCAGCATTTT
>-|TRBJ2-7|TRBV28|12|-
CASSPRNYEQYF
TGTGCCAGCAGCCCCCGGAACTACGAGCAGTACTTC
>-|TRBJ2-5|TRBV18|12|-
CASSPPGETQYF
TGTGCCAGCTCACCCCCCGGAGAGACCCAGTACTTC
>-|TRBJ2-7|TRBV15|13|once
CATSRDTRREQYF
TGTGCCACCAGCAGAGATACGCGGCGCGAGCAGTACTTC
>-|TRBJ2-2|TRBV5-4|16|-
CASSSDRLRDTGELFF
TGTGCCAGCAGCTCCGACAGGCTAAGGGACACCGGGGAGCTGTTTTTT
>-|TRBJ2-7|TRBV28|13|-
CASSLNPLNEQYF
TGTGCCAGCAGTTTAAACCCCTTGAACGAGCAGTACTTC
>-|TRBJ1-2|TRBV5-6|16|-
CASSLEQGGLVTGYTF
TGTGCCAGCAGCTTGGAGCAGGGAGGGCTCGTTACGGGCTACACCTTC
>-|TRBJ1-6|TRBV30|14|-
CAWSIDISNSPLHF
TGTGCCTGGAGTATCGACATATCCAATTCACCCCTCCACTTT
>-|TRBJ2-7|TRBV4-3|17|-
CASSQDASARNPYEQYF
TGCGCCAGCAGCCAAGACGCCTCGGCTAGGAATCCCTACGAGCAGTACTTC
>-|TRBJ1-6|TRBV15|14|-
CATSRGGGNSPLHF
TGTGCCACCAGCAGAGGGGGCGGTAATTCACCCCTCCACTTT
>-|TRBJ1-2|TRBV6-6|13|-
CASGQLVVYGYTF
TGTGCCAGCGGACAGCTTGTTGTCTATGGCTACACCTTC
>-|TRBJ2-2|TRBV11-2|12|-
CASSGRTGELFF
TGTGCCAGCAGCGGGAGGACCGGGGAGCTGTTTTTT
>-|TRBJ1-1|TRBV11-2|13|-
CASSLSGPTEAFF
TGTGCCAGCAGCTTGTCAGGGCCCACTGAAGCTTTCTTT
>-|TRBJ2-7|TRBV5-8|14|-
CASSRGHLSYEQYF
TGTGCCAGCAGCCGGGGACACCTCTCCTACGAGCAGTACTTC
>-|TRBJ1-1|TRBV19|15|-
CASTTGATSNTEAFF
TGTGCCAGCACTACGGGGGCCACTTCGAACACTGAAGCTTTCTTT
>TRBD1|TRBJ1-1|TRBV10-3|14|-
CAINSAGTDHEAFF
TGTGCCATCAATAGCGCCGGGACAGATCATGAAGCTTTCTTT
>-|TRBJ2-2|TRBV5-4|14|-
CASSWGPNTGELFF
TGTGCCAGCAGCTGGGGACCGAACACCGGGGAGCTGTTTTTT
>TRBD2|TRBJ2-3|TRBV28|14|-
CASSTSGITDTQYF
TGTGCCAGCTCAACTAGCGGAATCACAGATACGCAGTATTTT
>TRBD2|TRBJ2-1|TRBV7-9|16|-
CASSSIAGGRYNEQFF
TGTGCCAGCAGCTCCATAGCGGGGGGCCGATACAATGAGCAGTTCTTC
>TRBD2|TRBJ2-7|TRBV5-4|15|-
CASSALAGVGYEQYF
TGTGCCAGCAGCGCCCTAGCGGGGGTGGGGTACGAGCAGTACTTC
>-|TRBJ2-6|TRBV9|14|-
CASSVEGRANVLTF
TGTGCCAGCAGCGTAGAAGGGCGGGCCAACGTCCTGACTTTC
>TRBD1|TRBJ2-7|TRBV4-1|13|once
CASSRQGNYEQYF
TGCGCCAGCAGCCGACAGGGGAATTACGAGCAGTACTTC
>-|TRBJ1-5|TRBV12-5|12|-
CASGLDSQPQHF
TGTGCTAGTGGTTTGGACTCTCAGCCCCAGCATTTT
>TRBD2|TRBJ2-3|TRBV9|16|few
CASSVGGTSYTDTQYF
TGTGCCAGCAGCGTAGGAGGGACTAGCTACACAGATACGCAGTATTTT
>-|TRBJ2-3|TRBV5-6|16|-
CASSLLVDYLTDTQYF
TGTGCCAGCAGCTTGTTAGTGGATTATCTCACAGATACGCAGTATTTT
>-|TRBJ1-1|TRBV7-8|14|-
CASSRIRQNTEAFF
TGTGCCAGCAGCCGAATTAGACAGAACACTGAAGCTTTCTTT
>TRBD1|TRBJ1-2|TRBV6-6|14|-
CASSYGTGSDGYTF
TGTGCCAGCAGTTACGGGACAGGGTCGGATGGCTACACCTTC
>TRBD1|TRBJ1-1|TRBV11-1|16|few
CASSGGTGRGRTEAFF
TGTGCCAGCAGCGGAGGGACAGGGAGGGGGCGAACTGAAGCTTTCTTT
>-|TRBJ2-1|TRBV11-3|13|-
CASSLGPYNEQFF
TGTGCCAGCAGTCTAGGACCCTACAATGAGCAGTTCTTC
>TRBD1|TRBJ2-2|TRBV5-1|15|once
CASSTGQTYTGELFF
TGCGCCAGCAGCACGGGACAGACCTACACCGGGGAGCTGTTTTTT
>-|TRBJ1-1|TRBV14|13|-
CASSQDLRVPAFF
TGTGCCAGCAGCCAAGATTTAAGGGTACCGGCTTTCTTT
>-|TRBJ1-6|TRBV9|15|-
CASSVKGTGNSPLHF
TGTGCCAGCAGCGTAAAAGGGACCGGTAATTCACCCCTCCACTTT
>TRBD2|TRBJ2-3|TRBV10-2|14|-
CASSDVGRSDTQYF
TGCGCCAGCAGTGATGTCGGGAGGTCAGATACGCAGTATTTT
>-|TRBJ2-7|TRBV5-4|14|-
CASSGEPQGTEQYF
TGTGCCAGCAGCGGGGAACCACAGGGCACTGAGCAGTACTTC
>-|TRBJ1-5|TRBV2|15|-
CASSERGVRNQPQHF
TGTGCCAGCAGTGAAAGGGGGGTACGGAATCAGCCCCAGCATTTT